This T cell receptor (beta chain) was sequenced for a study of Graves' ophthalmopathy and Graves' hyperthyroidism. RNA transcripts yielded amplified TCR beta CDR3 regions. First-round RT-PCR relied on HTBI primers, and a second-round multiplex PCR came next. MiXCR, applied by TCRdb to the multiplex PCR reads, yields one record per CDR3 protein. Of about 370,000 distinct CDR3 sequences listed, 17% are singletons. The V segment lost 4 bases and the J segment 0 bases; nucleotides outside the gene matches: 10. The CDR3 has 19 amino acids. Germline V gene sequence: CDR1 SGHTA, CDR2 FQGNSA. PBMCs were density-gradient isolated from roughly 10 ml fresh blood. This clonotype was detected ten times or more.

The sample was peripheral blood. This chain uses TRBV7-2 with TRBJ2-6, with 9 bases lining up with TRBD1. This sequence originates from an adult woman with stable Graves' hyperthyroidism. CDR3 protein: CASSYARTGVLSGANVLTF. In nucleotides, the CDR3 is TGTGCCAGCAGCTACGCTCGGACAGGGGTTCTCTCTGGGGCCAACGTCCTGACTTTC.